Shown below are 6 T cell receptor beta chains from a single sample sequenced in a study of CD8+CD57+ T cells in acquired aplastic anemia. Profiling that covered TCR beta VDJ and CDR3 relied on genomic DNA as its template. One entry per CDR3 protein results from TCRdb running MiXCR on the reads. Here the sample spans around 150,000 distinct CDR3 sequences, approximately 41% being singletons. Sequenced material: sorted CD4+, CD8+, or CD8+CD57+ T cells (not recorded which) from PBMCs. The source of these receptors is a human donor in good health, serving as a control.

This clonotype came up many times. The chain is built from TRBV6-1 and TRBJ1-6; the D is unclear. With 0 bases removed from V and 6 bases from J, the gap between germline ends came to 6 bases. The germline V gene has CDR1 MNHNS and CDR2 SASEGT. The CDR3 covers 14 residues. For the CDR3, the DNA is TGTGCCAGCAGTGAAGCAGGGCCTAATTCACCCCTCCACTTT. Translated: CASSEAGPNSPLHF.

This clonotype was detected a few times. The V call is TRBV5-6, the J call TRBJ2-5; TRBD1 agrees at 7 bases. J was trimmed by 7 bases and V by 4 bases; bases with no gene match: 7. The CDR3 loop spans 13 amino acids. Germline loops: CDR1 SGHDT, CDR2 YYEEEE. The CDR3 DNA follows: TGTGCCAGCAGCAACCAACAGGGGACGACCCAGTACTTC. Residues: CASSNQQGTTQYF.

This clonotype has at least ten counts. The chain employs TRBV9 and TRBJ1-6, with D possibly being TRBD1 (5 bases). The V gene's germline CDR1 is SGDLS and CDR2 YYNGEE. This CDR3 is 16 amino acids long. Trimming stripped 0 bases from V and 10 bases from J, with 17 bases between. The CDR3 region has the DNA TGTGCCAGCAGCGTAGCCCTCGGGGGAGTGGGCTCACCCCTCCACTTT. This gives the protein CASSVALGGVGSPLHF.

This clonotype was observed at least ten times. The J gene is TRBJ1-5, the V gene TRBV12-5, with D hard to call. V lost 0 bases, J lost 0 bases, and 15 bases lay in between. Germline loops: CDR1 LGHNT, CDR2 FRNRAP. The CDR3 is 18 amino acids. Here the CDR3 reads CASGLVPDGENSNQPQHF. The CDR3 coding sequence is TGTGCTAGTGGTTTGGTACCCGACGGAGAGAATAGCAATCAGCCCCAGCATTTT.

CDR3 in DNA: TGTGCCATCAGACCGGGACAGGGGGTTTCTGGCTACACCTTC. It yields the protein CAIRPGQGVSGYTF. This rearrangement joins TRBV10-3 to TRBJ1-2; 11 bases fit TRBD1. V shed 6 bases, J shed 7 bases, and the junction held 7 bases outside the gene matches. CDR3 size: 14 residues. The germline gives CDR1 ENHRY, CDR2 SYGVKD.

A word on this clonotype: The missing conserved phenylalanine or tryptophan at the end of this CDR3 makes a read error likely. CDR3 sequence (DNA): TGTGCCAGCAGCCCTAATCTCGGACAGGGTTATCATGGCTACACCCTC. It yields the protein CASSPNLGQGYHGYTL. The chain uses TRBV5-6 and TRBJ1-2; 8 bases align to TRBD1. The germline CDR1 and CDR2 sequences are SGHDT and YYEEEE. This CDR3 is built from 16 residues. V shed 4 bases, J shed 6 bases, and the junction held 14 bases outside the gene matches.